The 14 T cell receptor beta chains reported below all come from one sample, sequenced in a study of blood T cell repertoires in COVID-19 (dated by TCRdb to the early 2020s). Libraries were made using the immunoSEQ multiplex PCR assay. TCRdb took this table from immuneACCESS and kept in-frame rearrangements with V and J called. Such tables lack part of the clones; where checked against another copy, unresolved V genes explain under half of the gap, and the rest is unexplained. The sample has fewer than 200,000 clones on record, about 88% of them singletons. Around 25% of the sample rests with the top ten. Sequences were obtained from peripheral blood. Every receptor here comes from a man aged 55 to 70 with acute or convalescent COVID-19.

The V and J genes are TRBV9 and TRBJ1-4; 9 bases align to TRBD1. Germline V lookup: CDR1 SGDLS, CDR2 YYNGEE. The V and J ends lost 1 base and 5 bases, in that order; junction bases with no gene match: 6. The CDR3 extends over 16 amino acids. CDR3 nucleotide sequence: TGTGCCAGCAGCGTAAGCTTGACAGGGGGGAATGAAAAACTGTTTTTT. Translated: CASSVSLTGGNEKLFF.

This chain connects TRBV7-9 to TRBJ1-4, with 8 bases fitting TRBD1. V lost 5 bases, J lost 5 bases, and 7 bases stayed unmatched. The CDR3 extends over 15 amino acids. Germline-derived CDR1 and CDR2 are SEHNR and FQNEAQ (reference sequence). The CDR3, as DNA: TGTGCCAGCAGCCCCGGACAGGGCTTCAATGAAAAACTGTTTTTT. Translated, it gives CASSPGQGFNEKLFF.

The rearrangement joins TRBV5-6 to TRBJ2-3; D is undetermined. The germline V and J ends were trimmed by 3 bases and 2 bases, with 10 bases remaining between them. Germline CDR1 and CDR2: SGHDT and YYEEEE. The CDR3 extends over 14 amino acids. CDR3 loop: CASSSLRYTDTQYF. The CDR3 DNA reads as TGTGCCAGCAGCTCGTTACGCTACACAGATACGCAGTATTTT.

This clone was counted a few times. The CDR3 DNA follows: TGCGCCAGCAACCGACCCCGGGACAGGGAAAAACTGTTTTTT. This translates into CASNRPRDREKLFF. The chain couples TRBV4-1 to TRBJ1-4, with 8 positions matching TRBD1. Germline V CDR1 and CDR2: MGHRA, YSYEKL. The CDR3 is 14 residues long. Trimming at V came to 7 bases and at J to 8 bases, leaving 9 bases not matched to a gene.

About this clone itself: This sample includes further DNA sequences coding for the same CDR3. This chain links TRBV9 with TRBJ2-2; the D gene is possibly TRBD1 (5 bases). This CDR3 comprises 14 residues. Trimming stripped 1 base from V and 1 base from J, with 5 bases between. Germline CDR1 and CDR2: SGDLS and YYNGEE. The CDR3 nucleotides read TGTGCCAGCAGCGTAACAGGGAACACCGGGGAGCTGTTTTTT. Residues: CASSVTGNTGELFF.

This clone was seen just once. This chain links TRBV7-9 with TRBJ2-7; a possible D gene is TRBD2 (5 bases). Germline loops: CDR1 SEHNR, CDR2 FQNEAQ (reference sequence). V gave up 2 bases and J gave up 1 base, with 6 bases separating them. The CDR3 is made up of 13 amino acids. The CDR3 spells CASSLTSSYEQYF. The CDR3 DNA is TGTGCCAGCAGCTTAACTAGTTCCTACGAGCAGTACTTC.

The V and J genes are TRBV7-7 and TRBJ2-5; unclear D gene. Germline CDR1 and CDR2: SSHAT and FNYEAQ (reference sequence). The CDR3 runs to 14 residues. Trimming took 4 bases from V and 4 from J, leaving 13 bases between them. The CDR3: CASSSASSPETQYF. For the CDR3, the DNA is TGTGCCAGCAGCTCAGCTAGTTCCCCAGAGACCCAGTACTTC.

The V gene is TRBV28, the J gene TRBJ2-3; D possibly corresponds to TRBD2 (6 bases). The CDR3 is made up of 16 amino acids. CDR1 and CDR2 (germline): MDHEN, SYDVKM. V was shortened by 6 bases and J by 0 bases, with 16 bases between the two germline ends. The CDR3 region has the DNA TGTGCCAGCAGACCTCCGCCGGGGACTAGCACAGATACGCAGTATTTT. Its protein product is CASRPPPGTSTDTQYF.

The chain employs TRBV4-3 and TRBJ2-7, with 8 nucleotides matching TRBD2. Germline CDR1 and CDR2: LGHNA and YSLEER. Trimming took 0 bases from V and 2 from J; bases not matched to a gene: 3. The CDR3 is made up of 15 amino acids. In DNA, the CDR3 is TGCGCCAGCAGCCAAGATCTAGCGGGCGCCTACGAGCAGTACTTC. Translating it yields CASSQDLAGAYEQYF.

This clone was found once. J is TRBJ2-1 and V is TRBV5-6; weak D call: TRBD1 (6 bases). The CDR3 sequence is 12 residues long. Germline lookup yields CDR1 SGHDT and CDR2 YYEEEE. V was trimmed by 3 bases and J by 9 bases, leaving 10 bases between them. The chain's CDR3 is CASSYPRGEQFF. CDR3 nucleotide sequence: TGTGCCAGCAGCTATCCCAGGGGTGAGCAGTTCTTC.

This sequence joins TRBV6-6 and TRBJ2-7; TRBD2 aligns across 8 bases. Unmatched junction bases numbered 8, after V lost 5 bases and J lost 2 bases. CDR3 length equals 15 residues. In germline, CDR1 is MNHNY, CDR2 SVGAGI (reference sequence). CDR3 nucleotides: TGTGCCAGCAGTCCCCCGGGGGGGTTTACCTACGAGCAGTACTTC. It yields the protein CASSPPGGFTYEQYF.

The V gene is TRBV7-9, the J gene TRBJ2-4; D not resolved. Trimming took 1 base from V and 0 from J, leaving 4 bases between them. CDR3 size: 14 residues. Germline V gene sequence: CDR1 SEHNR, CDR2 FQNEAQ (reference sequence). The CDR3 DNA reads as TGTGCCAGCAGCTTAGGCGTAGCCAAAAACATTCAGTACTTC. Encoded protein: CASSLGVAKNIQYF.

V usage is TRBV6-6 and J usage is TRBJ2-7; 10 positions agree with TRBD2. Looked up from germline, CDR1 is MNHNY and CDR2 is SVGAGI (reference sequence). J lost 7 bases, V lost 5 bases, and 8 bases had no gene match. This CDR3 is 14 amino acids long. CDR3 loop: CASSPSGRSGEQYF. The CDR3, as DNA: TGTGCCAGCAGTCCTAGCGGGAGATCGGGGGAGCAGTACTTC.

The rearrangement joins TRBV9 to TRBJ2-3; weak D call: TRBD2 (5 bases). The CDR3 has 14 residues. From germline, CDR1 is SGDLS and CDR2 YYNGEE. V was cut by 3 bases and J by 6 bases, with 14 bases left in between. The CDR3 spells CASSANGVFDTQYF. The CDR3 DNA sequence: TGTGCCAGCAGCGCCAACGGGGTTTTCGATACGCAGTATTTT.